This T cell receptor beta chain appears in the sequencing data of a study of shared clonotypes between healthy human individuals. Whole-study findings and limits: Estimated clonotype richness was generally higher in naive than memory subsets.

Trimming took off 0 bases at V and 2 bases at J, with 12 bases between the two ends. There are 16 residues in the CDR3. CDR1 is SGDLS, CDR2 YYNGEE, per germline. A note on this clone: Its antigen is not known.

The data were produced by immunoSEQ multiplex PCR, yet TCRdb's version contains in-frame clones alone and is incomplete. The sample carries 2 million to 3 million clones, approximately 93% recorded once. The chain carries TRBV9 and TRBJ2-1; the D is unclear. The receptor comes from a man younger than 35 in good health. Some clones in this sample may be carry-over from other donors' samples. The material sequenced was naive CD4+ T cells from PBMCs. Subset given: CD45RA+ positively selected. The CDR3 DNA reads TGTGCCAGCAGCGTAGGGATTTCCCCTGCCTACAATGAGCAGTTCTTC. As protein: CASSVGISPAYNEQFF.